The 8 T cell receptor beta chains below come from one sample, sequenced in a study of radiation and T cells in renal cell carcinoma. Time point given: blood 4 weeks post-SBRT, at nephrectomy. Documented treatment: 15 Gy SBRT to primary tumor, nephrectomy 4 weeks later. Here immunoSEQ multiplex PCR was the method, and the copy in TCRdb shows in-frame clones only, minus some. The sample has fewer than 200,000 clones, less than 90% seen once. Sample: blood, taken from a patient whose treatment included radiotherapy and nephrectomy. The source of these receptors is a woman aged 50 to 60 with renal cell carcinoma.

The CDR3 sequence: CASSSTPGQETEAFF. The CDR3, as DNA: TGTGCCAGCAGCTCAACTCCGGGACAGGAGACTGAAGCTTTCTTT. V gene TRBV5-4 combines with J gene TRBJ1-1; 8 bases match TRBD1. The CDR3 length is 15 residues. V gave up 3 bases and J gave up 5 bases; unmatched junction bases: 9. From germline, CDR1 is SGHNT and CDR2 YYREEE (reference sequence). Full variable domain (outside the CDR3, taken from reference TRBV5-4 and TRBJ1-1): ETGVTQSPTHLIKTRGQQVTLRCSSQSGHNTVSWYQQALGQGPQFIFQYYREEENGRGNFPPRFSGLQFPNYSSELNVNALELDDSALYLCASSSTPGQETEAFFGQGTRLTVV.

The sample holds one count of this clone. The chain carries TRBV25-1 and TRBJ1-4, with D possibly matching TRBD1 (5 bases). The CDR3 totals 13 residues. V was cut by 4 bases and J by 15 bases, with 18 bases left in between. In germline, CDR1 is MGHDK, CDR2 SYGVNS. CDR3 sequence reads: CASSGSGFPRVFF. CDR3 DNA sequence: TGTGCCAGCAGTGGTTCGGGGTTCCCCAGGGTGTTTTTT. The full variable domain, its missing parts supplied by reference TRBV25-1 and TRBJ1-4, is EADIYQTPRYLVIGTGKKITLECSQTMGHDKMYWYQQDPGMELHLIHYSYGVNSTEKGDLSSESTVSRIRTEHFPLTLESARPSHTSQYLCASSGSGFPRVFFGSGTQLSVL.

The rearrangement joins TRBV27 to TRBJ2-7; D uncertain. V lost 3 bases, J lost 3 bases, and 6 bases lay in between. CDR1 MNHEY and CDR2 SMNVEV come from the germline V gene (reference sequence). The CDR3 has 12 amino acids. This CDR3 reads CASSFEIYEQYF. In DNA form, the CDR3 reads TGTGCCAGCAGTTTTGAAATCTACGAGCAGTACTTC.

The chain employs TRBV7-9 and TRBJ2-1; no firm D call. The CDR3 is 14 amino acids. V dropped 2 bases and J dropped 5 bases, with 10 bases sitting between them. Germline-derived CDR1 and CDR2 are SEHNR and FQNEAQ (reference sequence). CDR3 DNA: TGTGCCAGCAGCTTAACTATGGGCAACAATGAGCAGTTCTTC. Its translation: CASSLTMGNNEQFF. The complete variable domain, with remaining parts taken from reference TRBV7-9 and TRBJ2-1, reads DTGVSQNPRHKITKRGQNVTFRCDPISEHNRLYWYRQTLGQGPEFLTYFQNEAQLEKSRLLSDRFSAERPKGSFSTLEIQRTEQGDSAMYLCASSLTMGNNEQFFGPGTRLTVL.

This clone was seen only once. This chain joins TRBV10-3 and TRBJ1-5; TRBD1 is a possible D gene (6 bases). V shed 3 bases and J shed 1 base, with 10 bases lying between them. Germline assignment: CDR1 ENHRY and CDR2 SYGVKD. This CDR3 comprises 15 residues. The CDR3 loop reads CAISDEGVSNQPQHF. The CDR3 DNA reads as TGTGCCATCAGTGACGAGGGGGTCAGCAATCAGCCCCAGCATTTT.

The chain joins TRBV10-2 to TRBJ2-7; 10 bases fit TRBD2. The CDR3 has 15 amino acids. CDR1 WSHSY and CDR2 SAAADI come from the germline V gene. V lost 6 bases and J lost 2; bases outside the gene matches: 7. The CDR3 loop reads CASRRSGGRTYEQYF. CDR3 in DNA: TGCGCCAGCAGACGTAGCGGGGGGAGAACCTACGAGCAGTACTTC.

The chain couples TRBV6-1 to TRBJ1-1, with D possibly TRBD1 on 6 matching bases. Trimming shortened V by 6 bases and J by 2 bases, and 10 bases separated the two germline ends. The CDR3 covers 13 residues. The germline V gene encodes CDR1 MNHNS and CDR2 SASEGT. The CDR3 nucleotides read TGTGCCAGCAGGACAGGCGTAAACACTGAAGCTTTCTTT. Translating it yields CASRTGVNTEAFF.

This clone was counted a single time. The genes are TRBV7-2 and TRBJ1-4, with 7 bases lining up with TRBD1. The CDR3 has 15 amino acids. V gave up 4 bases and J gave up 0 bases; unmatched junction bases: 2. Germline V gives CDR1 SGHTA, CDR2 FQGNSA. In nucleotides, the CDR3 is TGTGCCAGCAGCTCGGGACAGTCAACTAATGAAAAACTGTTTTTT. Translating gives CASSSGQSTNEKLFF.